The T cell receptor beta chain described here comes from a study of blood T cells in healthy people across ages. Whole-study results and caveats: TCR beta diversity tracked closely with naive T cell percentage.

This clonotype came up once. Antigen unknown. A sample-barcoded 5' primer and a J-beta primer mix were used in a second PCR of roughly 7 to 11 cycles. TCRdb reprocessed the 5' RACE reads with MiXCR, giving one entry per CDR3 protein. The sample holds roughly 1.9 million distinct CDR3 sequences, about two fifths seen once. Germline V gene sequence: CDR1 KGHDR, CDR2 SFDVKD. This CDR3 spans 16 amino acids. V was clipped by 4 bases and J by 3 bases; unmatched bases: 9. The rearrangement joins TRBV24-1 to TRBJ2-3; 7 bases fit TRBD2. The sample consisted of blood. The clonotype comes from a human donor in good health. CDR3 DNA sequence: TGTGCCACCAGTGAGGTGGGGAGGGCCCATACAGATACGCAGTATTTT. Translation: CATSEVGRAHTDTQYF.